Each of the 21 T cell receptor beta chains below was sequenced from the same sample in a study of identical twins. Via MiXCR, TCRdb re-called the 5' RACE reads, giving one row per CDR3 protein. The sample carries around 530,000 distinct CDR3 sequences, roughly 15% recorded once. These data were also filed under a second study, of yellow fever vaccine responses in identical twins.

Sequenced material: CD4+ T cells sorted from blood. The receptors originated from a woman under 30 in good health.

In its sample, this clonotype was seen a few times. The CDR3 nucleotides are TGTGCCAGCAGCTTAGAGGGGAGGGCATCTGAAAAACTGTTTTTT. Translating gives CASSLEGRASEKLFF. The chain has TRBV11-2 and TRBJ1-4, with D uncertain. CDR1 and CDR2 (germline): SGHAT, FQNNGV. The CDR3 spans 15 residues. Trimming took off 0 bases at V and 7 bases at J, with 12 bases between the two ends.

This clonotype was counted at least ten times. This chain joins TRBV12-3 or TRBV12-4 and TRBJ2-1; D unresolved. The CDR3 has 10 amino acids. V was pared by 5 bases and J by 7 bases, with 3 bases between. The CDR3 DNA reads as TGTGCCAGCAGTGTGAATGAGCAGTTCTTC. The encoded protein is CASSVNEQFF.

This clonotype came up a few times. The genes are TRBV28 and TRBJ2-1, with 10 bases identical to TRBD1. Trimming at V came to 4 bases and at J to 10 bases, leaving 7 bases not matched to a gene. Germline CDR1 reads MDHEN; CDR2 reads SYDVKM. This CDR3 contains 14 residues. This chain's CDR3 is CASSWTGGNFEQFF. The CDR3 nucleotides read TGTGCCAGCAGTTGGACAGGGGGTAATTTCGAGCAGTTCTTC.

The rearrangement links TRBV5-1 to TRBJ2-6; D is unclear. The CDR3 has 18 amino acids. V was trimmed by 4 bases and J by 1 base, leaving 18 bases between them. Germline CDR1 is SGHRS and CDR2 is YFSETQ. Here the CDR3 DNA reads TGCGCCAGCAGCCCGAAAGTTAGGGATCTTTCTGGGGCCAACGTCCTGACTTTC. Its translation is CASSPKVRDLSGANVLTF.

The chain has TRBV19 and TRBJ2-7; maybe TRBD2 (6 bases). Germline CDR1 reads LNHDA; CDR2 reads SQIVND (reference sequence). Trimming shortened V by 4 bases and J by 3 bases, and 16 bases separated the two germline ends. The CDR3 loop spans 15 amino acids. The CDR3 sequence is CASSNRDFLFYEQYF. The CDR3 coding sequence is TGTGCCAGTAGTAACCGGGACTTTCTCTTCTACGAGCAGTACTTC.

The rearrangement uses TRBV18 and TRBJ1-2, with TRBD1 identical over 7 bases. Germline V gene data show CDR1 as KGHSH and CDR2 as LQKENI. CDR3 length: 13 residues. V shed 3 bases, J shed 3 bases, and the junction held 1 base outside the gene matches. DNA of the CDR3: TGTGCCAGCTCACCGGGGACAGACTATGGCTACACCTTC. Its translation is CASSPGTDYGYTF.

This clonotype was observed a handful of times. The CDR3 nucleotides read TGTGCCAGCAGCCCGACAGTGTTTAGCAATCAGCCCCAGCATTTT. Translation gives CASSPTVFSNQPQHF. J is TRBJ1-5 and V is TRBV7-2; the D gene is possibly TRBD1 (5 bases). There are 15 residues in the CDR3. Germline values: CDR1 SGHTA, CDR2 FQGNSA. Trimming shortened V by 5 bases and J by 0 bases, and 11 bases separated the two germline ends. The variable domain in full, with the rest retrieved from reference TRBV7-2 and TRBJ1-5, is GAGVSQSPSNKVTEKGKDVELRCDPISGHTALYWYRQSLGQGLEFLIYFQGNSAPDKSGLPSDRFSAERTGGSVSTLTIQRTQQEDSAVYLCASSPTVFSNQPQHFGDGTRLSIL.

This chain uses TRBV7-2 with TRBJ1-3; D possibly corresponds to TRBD1 (6 bases). Germline CDR1 reads SGHTA; CDR2 reads FQGNSA. V dropped 5 bases and J dropped 4 bases, with 18 bases sitting between them. This CDR3 has 16 residues. In DNA form, the CDR3 reads TGTGCCAGCAGCCCCTATCATACAGGGAGCGGAAACACCATATATTTT. As protein: CASSPYHTGSGNTIYF.

The rearrangement joins TRBV9 to TRBJ2-3; D ambiguous. The CDR3 runs 14 residues. Deletions cut 0 bases from V and 2 bases from J, with 7 bases between. The V gene's germline CDR1 is SGDLS and CDR2 YYNGEE. The CDR3 is CASSVAGITDTQYF. DNA of the CDR3: TGTGCCAGCAGCGTAGCTGGCATCACAGATACGCAGTATTTT.

This clonotype was observed a few times. The rearrangement links TRBV10-1 to TRBJ2-1; 8 positions match TRBD2. The CDR3 totals 17 residues. The V gene end was trimmed by 3 bases and the J gene end by 0 bases; junction bases not matched to a gene: 7. Germline CDR1 WNHNN, CDR2 SYGVQD (reference sequence). CDR3 coding DNA: TGCGCCAGCAGTGAAGGGGAGCGGGAGAGCTCCTACAATGAGCAGTTCTTC. It translates to CASSEGERESSYNEQFF.

This clonotype was recorded a few times. The J gene is TRBJ1-5, the V gene TRBV24-1; unclear D gene. CDR1 KGHDR and CDR2 SFDVKD come from the germline V gene. Trimming removed 4 bases at V and 3 bases at J, with 15 bases between. This CDR3 contains 16 residues. The DNA of the CDR3 is TGTGCCACCAGTGACCCCACGGACCCTTTCAATCAGCCCCAGCATTTT. Its protein product is CATSDPTDPFNQPQHF.

This chain links TRBV11-2 with TRBJ2-1; D ambiguous. Trimming pared 2 bases from V and 3 bases from J, leaving 11 bases between. Looked up from germline, CDR1 is SGHAT and CDR2 is FQNNGV. This CDR3 has 15 residues. In nucleotides, the CDR3 is TGTGCCAGCAGCTTAAAGGCTACCGACTACAATGAGCAGTTCTTC. Translated, it gives CASSLKATDYNEQFF.

This chain connects TRBV7-8 to TRBJ1-1, with TRBD1 matching over 7 bases. This CDR3 is 14 amino acids long. Germline V gene lookup returns CDR1 SGHVS and CDR2 FQNEAQ. The V segment lost 5 bases and the J segment 8 bases; nucleotides outside the gene matches: 11. The CDR3 spells CASSQGDSYAEAFF. CDR3 DNA sequence: TGTGCCAGCAGCCAAGGGGACAGCTACGCGGAAGCTTTCTTT.

This clonotype was counted only a few times. The gene calls are TRBV11-1 and TRBJ1-1; possible D gene TRBD1, 5 bases. The germline CDR1 and CDR2 sequences are SGHAT and FQDESV (reference sequence). The CDR3 length is 18 residues. Trimming took 3 bases from V and 1 from J, leaving 21 bases between them. CDR3 nucleotides: TGTGCCAGCAGCTTCTTGAGGGGTGGATTAGTGGGGAACACTGAAGCTTTCTTT. Its translation: CASSFLRGGLVGNTEAFF.

The chain links TRBV20-1 to TRBJ2-7; 7 bases map to TRBD1. Looked up from germline, CDR1 is DFQATT and CDR2 is SNEGSKA (reference sequence). This CDR3 is built from 12 residues. Trimming removed 5 bases from V and 3 bases from J; junction bases left unmatched: 4. The CDR3 sequence: CSAARDSYEQYV. CDR3 DNA: TGCAGTGCTGCCCGGGACAGCTACGAGCAGTACGTC.

A few counts support this clonotype. V usage is TRBV28 and J usage is TRBJ2-2; D may be TRBD1 (7 bases). This CDR3 region has 15 residues. Germline V gene sequence: CDR1 MDHEN, CDR2 SYDVKM. V gave up 5 bases and J gave up 4 bases, with 14 bases separating them. The CDR3, as DNA: TGTGCCAGCAGTATAAGACAGGGAGGCACCGGGGAGCTGTTTTTT. Protein product: CASSIRQGGTGELFF.

This clonotype was seen more than once but under ten times. The rearrangement uses TRBV10-3 and TRBJ2-3; D is unclear. Trimming stripped 5 bases from V and 0 bases from J, with 12 bases between. Looked up from germline, CDR1 is ENHRY and CDR2 is SYGVKD. The CDR3 has 15 residues. DNA of the CDR3: TGTGCCATCAGTCGGCCGACAAATAGCACAGATACGCAGTATTTT. Translation gives CAISRPTNSTDTQYF.

This rearrangement joins TRBV15 to TRBJ2-7; TRBD1 might be the D (5 bases). This CDR3 comprises 15 residues. Germline-derived CDR1 and CDR2 are LNHNV and YYDKDF (reference sequence). The V gene lost 4 bases and the J gene lost 2 bases, with 15 bases spanning the gap. CDR3 in amino acids: CATSKRQSMTYEQYF. CDR3 bases: TGTGCCACCAGCAAACGACAGAGTATGACCTACGAGCAGTACTTC.

The V call is TRBV20-1, the J call TRBJ2-3, with TRBD2 matching 11 bases. This CDR3 spans 17 amino acids. Germline V gene lookup returns CDR1 DFQATT and CDR2 SNEGSKA (reference sequence). After removal of 0 bases from V and 3 bases from J, the junction contained 8 bases not matched to a gene. CDR3: CSARDLSGRAGTDTQYF. In nucleotides, the CDR3 is TGCAGTGCTAGAGATCTTAGCGGGAGGGCCGGGACAGATACGCAGTATTTT.

Notes on this clonotype: A far larger clone differs by one base, so this is likely a read error. The rearrangement uses TRBV2 and TRBJ2-1; unclear D gene. The CDR3 has 11 amino acids. Germline values: CDR1 SNHLY, CDR2 FYNNEI. CDR3 sequence (DNA): TGTGCCAGCAGTGTCTACAATGAGCAGATCTTC. It is translated as CASSVYNEQIF.

V is TRBV6-2 or TRBV6-3 and J is TRBJ2-1; unclear D gene. Between the trimmed V and J ends, which lost 5 bases and 5 bases, there was a span of 13 bases. CDR3 length equals 14 residues. CDR1 MNHEY and CDR2 SVGEGT come from the germline V gene. The CDR3 region has the DNA TGTGCCAGCAGTCCCCACCGGGCACACAATGAGCAGTTCTTC. The encoded protein is CASSPHRAHNEQFF.